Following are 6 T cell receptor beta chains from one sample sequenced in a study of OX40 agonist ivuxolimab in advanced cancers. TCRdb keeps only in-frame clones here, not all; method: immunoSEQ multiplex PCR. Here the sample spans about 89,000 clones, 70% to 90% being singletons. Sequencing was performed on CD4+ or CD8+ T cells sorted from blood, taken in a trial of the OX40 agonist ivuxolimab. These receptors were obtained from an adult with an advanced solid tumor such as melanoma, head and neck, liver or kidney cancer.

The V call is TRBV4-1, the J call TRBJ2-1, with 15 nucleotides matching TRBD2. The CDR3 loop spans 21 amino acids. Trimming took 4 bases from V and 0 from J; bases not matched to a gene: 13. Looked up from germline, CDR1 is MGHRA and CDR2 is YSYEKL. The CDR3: CASSPISGLAGGGGSYNEQFF. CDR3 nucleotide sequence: TGCGCCAGCAGCCCAATATCGGGACTAGCGGGGGGCGGGGGCTCCTACAATGAGCAGTTCTTC.

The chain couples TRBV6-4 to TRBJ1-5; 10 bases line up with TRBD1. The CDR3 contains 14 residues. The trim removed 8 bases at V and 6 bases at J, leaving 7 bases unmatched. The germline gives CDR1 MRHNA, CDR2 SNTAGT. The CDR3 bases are TGTGCCAGCGGTGGACAGGGGGTTGGTCAGCCCCAGCATTTT. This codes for CASGGQGVGQPQHF.

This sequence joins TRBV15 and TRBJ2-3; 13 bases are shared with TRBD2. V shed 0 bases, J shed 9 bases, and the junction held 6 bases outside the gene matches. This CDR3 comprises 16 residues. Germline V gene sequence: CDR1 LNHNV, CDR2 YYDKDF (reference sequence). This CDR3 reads CATSRERTSGSQTQYF. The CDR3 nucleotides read TGTGCCACCAGCAGAGAACGGACTAGCGGGAGTCAGACGCAGTATTTT.

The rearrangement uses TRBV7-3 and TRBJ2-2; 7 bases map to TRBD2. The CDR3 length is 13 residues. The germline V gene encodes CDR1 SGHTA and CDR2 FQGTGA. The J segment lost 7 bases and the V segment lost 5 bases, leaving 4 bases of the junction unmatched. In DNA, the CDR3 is TGTGCCAGCAGCCGCAGGACTAGCGGGGAGCTGTTTTTT. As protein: CASSRRTSGELFF. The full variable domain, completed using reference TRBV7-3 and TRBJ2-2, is GAGVSQTPSNKVTEKGKYVELRCDPISGHTALYWYRQSLGQGPEFLIYFQGTGAADDSGLPNDRFFAVRPEGSVSTLKIQRTERGDSAVYLCASSRRTSGELFFGEGSRLTVL.

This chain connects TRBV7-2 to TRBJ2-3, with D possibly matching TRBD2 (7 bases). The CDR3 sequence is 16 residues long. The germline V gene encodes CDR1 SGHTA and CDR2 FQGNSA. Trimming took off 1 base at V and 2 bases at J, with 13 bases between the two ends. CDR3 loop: CASSLGGGGATDTQYF. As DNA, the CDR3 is TGTGCCAGCAGCTTAGGAGGTGGGGGGGCCACAGATACGCAGTATTTT.

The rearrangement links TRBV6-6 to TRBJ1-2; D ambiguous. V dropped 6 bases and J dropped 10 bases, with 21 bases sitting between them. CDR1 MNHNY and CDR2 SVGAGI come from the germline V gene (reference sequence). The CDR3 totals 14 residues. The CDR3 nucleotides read TGTGCCAGCAGCAACAGAAACCAGAGAAGCGACTACACCTTC. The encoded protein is CASSNRNQRSDYTF.